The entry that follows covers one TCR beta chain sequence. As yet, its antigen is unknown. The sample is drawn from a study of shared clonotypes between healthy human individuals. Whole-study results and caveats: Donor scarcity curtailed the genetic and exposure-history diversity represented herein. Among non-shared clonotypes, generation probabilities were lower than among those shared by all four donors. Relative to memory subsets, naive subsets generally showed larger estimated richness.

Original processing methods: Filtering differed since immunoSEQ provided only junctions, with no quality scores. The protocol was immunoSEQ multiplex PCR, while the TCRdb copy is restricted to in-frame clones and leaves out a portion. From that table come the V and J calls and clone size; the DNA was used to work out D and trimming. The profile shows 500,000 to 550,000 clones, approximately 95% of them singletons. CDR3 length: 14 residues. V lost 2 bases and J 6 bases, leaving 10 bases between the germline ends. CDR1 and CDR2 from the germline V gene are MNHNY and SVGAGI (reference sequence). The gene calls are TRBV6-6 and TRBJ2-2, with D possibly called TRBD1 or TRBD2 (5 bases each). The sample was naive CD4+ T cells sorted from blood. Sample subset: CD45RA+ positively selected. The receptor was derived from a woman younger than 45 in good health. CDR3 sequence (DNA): TGTGCCAGCAGTTACGGAAGGGACGCCGGGGAGCTGTTTTTT. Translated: CASSYGRDAGELFF.